These 30 T cell receptor beta chains share one sample of origin, sequenced in a study of response to subunit inactivated influenza vaccine (dated by TCRdb to about 2018). Receptor libraries were prepared by RT-PCR. The sample was run on an Illumina HiSeq 2500. TCRdb took the public reads, trimmed them with fastp at Q25, ran MiXCR for clone calling and kept in-frame beta chains. CDR3 protein duplicates are merged, each entry listing the most common genes and DNA. Within this sample are about 170,000 distinct CDR3 sequences, with approximately 12% of them counted one time only. The top ten clonotypes cover around 32% of the sample. Separately, the same data were catalogued under a study of T cells expressing NK-cell markers. Taken from the second paper: The TCR beta cDNA libraries were made using 5'RACE template switching, a step that added both a universal primer site and unique molecular identifiers.

The starting material was CD8+ T cells sorted from PBMCs, obtained 12 days after vaccination. These receptors all come from a man between 50 and 59 years old who received an inactivated influenza vaccine. Donor details come from another sample of the same person, matched by shared clones.

The chain carries TRBV5-1 and TRBJ2-3, with 13 bases identical to TRBD2. The CDR3 has 18 residues. Looked up from germline, CDR1 is SGHRS and CDR2 is YFSETQ. V lost 2 bases to trimming and J lost 0 bases; unmatched junction nucleotides: 6. The CDR3 here is CASSLYGGLAGSTDTQYF. As DNA, the CDR3 is TGCGCCAGCAGCTTATACGGGGGACTAGCGGGGAGCACAGATACGCAGTATTTT.

This clonotype showed up just a few times. The J gene is TRBJ2-1, the V gene TRBV20-1; no reliable D call. CDR1 is DFQATT and CDR2 is SNEGSKA in the germline V gene (reference sequence). The V end was cut by 3 bases, the J end by 0 bases, with 9 bases between. The CDR3 runs 14 residues. The CDR3 DNA sequence: TGCAGTGCTAGGTATCCGAGCTCCTACAATGAGCAGTTCTTC. This encodes CSARYPSSYNEQFF.

This clonotype showed up many times. The genes are TRBV20-1 and TRBJ2-1; the D gene is possibly TRBD2 (5 bases). This CDR3 is 12 amino acids long. V lost 6 bases and J 5 bases, leaving 11 bases between the germline ends. Germline assignment: CDR1 DFQATT and CDR2 SNEGSKA (reference sequence). The CDR3 here is CSATDFNNEQFF. CDR3 coding DNA: TGCAGTGCAACGGACTTTAACAATGAGCAGTTCTTC.

This clonotype was seen a handful of times. The chain couples TRBV29-1 to TRBJ1-2, with TRBD1 identical over 7 bases. The J segment lost 7 bases and the V segment lost 6 bases, leaving 14 bases of the junction unmatched. Germline CDR1 SQVTM, CDR2 ANQGSEA. The CDR3 spans 14 residues. CDR3 DNA sequence: TGCAGCGTGGATAGGGGGCAGGGCGGTGGTGGCTACACCTTC. Its protein product is CSVDRGQGGGGYTF.

This sequence joins TRBV15 and TRBJ2-7; 14 bases are a match to TRBD2. The germline CDR1 and CDR2 sequences are LNHNV and YYDKDF (reference sequence). The ends lost 4 bases at V and 3 bases at J; junction bases unmatched: 2. The CDR3 consists of 15 residues. CDR3: CATSTGLAGGYEQYF. The CDR3 coding sequence is TGTGCCACCAGCACAGGACTAGCGGGAGGCTACGAGCAGTACTTC.

This clonotype was seen a handful of times. This chain links TRBV6-5 with TRBJ2-7, with D perhaps matching TRBD2 (5 bases). V dropped 0 bases and J dropped 0 bases, with 15 bases sitting between them. Germline lookup yields CDR1 MNHEY and CDR2 SVGAGI. This CDR3 has 17 amino acids. CDR3 in amino acids: CASSYSTPSGFSYEQYF. In DNA, the CDR3 is TGTGCCAGCAGTTACTCGACTCCGAGCGGTTTCTCCTACGAGCAGTACTTC.

At least ten counts were recorded for this clonotype. V gene TRBV5-5 combines with J gene TRBJ2-3, with no clear D. Trimming shortened V by 2 bases and J by 0 bases, and 10 bases separated the two germline ends. Per germline, CDR1 SGHKS and CDR2 YYEKEE (reference sequence). This CDR3 contains 15 residues. The CDR3 DNA reads as TGTGCCAGCAGCTTAAGCTTCTCGAGCACAGATACGCAGTATTTT. It is translated as CASSLSFSSTDTQYF.

V gene TRBV4-3 combines with J gene TRBJ1-4, with a tentative D call TRBD1 (5 bases). The CDR3 contains 16 residues. Trimming cost V 0 bases and J 4 bases, with 12 bases left between them. Germline V gene sequence: CDR1 LGHNA, CDR2 YSLEER. CDR3: CASSQEMGRGNEKLFF. The CDR3 region has the DNA TGCGCCAGCAGCCAAGAAATGGGGCGGGGTAATGAAAAACTGTTTTTT.

This clonotype was counted only a few times. The chain has TRBV3-1 and TRBJ2-7, with D tentatively TRBD2 (5 bases). V was clipped by 1 base and J by 2 bases, with 9 bases between them. Germline V gives CDR1 LGHDT, CDR2 YNNKEL (reference sequence). This CDR3 has 14 residues. CDR3 DNA: TGTGCCAGCAGCCAAGTACCGGGAACCTACGAGCAGTACTTC. This codes for CASSQVPGTYEQYF.

This rearrangement joins TRBV29-1 to TRBJ2-3, with 12 bases matching TRBD2. The CDR3 loop spans 16 amino acids. Germline values: CDR1 SQVTM, CDR2 ANQGSEA. Trimming removed 1 base from V and 2 bases from J; junction bases left unmatched: 4. CDR3 sequence reads: CSVEGTSGDLTDTQYF. The CDR3 region has the DNA TGCAGCGTTGAAGGGACTAGCGGGGACCTCACAGATACGCAGTATTTT.

This clonotype was detected only a few times. The chain uses TRBV4-3 and TRBJ2-1; the D call may be TRBD1 or TRBD2 (5 bases each). The V end lost 0 bases, the J end lost 8 bases, and 20 bases lay between the germline ends. This CDR3 has 17 amino acids. Germline V gives CDR1 LGHNA, CDR2 YSLEER. The CDR3 coding sequence is TGCGCCAGCAGCCAAGATTATCCGGGGCTTAAGGTAGATGAGCAGTTCTTC. It is translated as CASSQDYPGLKVDEQFF.

This clonotype has a count of ten or more. The CDR3 here is CATSELAGTYNEQFF. CDR3 nucleotides: TGTGCCACCAGTGAGTTAGCGGGGACCTACAATGAGCAGTTCTTC. The chain combines TRBV24-1 with TRBJ2-1; 8 positions match TRBD2. This CDR3 is 15 amino acids long. J was trimmed by 2 bases and V by 4 bases; bases with no gene match: 3. Germline assignment: CDR1 KGHDR and CDR2 SFDVKD.

The chain joins TRBV10-3 to TRBJ2-1; 14 positions agree with TRBD2. Germline V gives CDR1 ENHRY, CDR2 SYGVKD. The length of the CDR3 is 14 residues. J was trimmed by 9 bases and V by 4 bases; bases with no gene match: 2. CDR3: CAISGGLAGAEQFF. The CDR3 DNA reads as TGTGCCATCAGTGGGGGACTAGCGGGAGCTGAGCAGTTCTTC.

The chain carries TRBV6-6 and TRBJ1-2, with 10 bases fitting TRBD1. This CDR3 contains 12 residues. V shed 6 bases, J shed 7 bases, and the junction held 2 bases outside the gene matches. Germline V gene sequence: CDR1 MNHNY, CDR2 SVGAGI (reference sequence). The CDR3 here is CASSWTGGGYTF. In nucleotides, the CDR3 is TGTGCCAGCAGCTGGACAGGGGGTGGCTACACCTTC.

This clonotype occurred a few times. DNA of the CDR3: TGTGCCGAAGGGGGGGACTCAAACACCGGGGAGCTGTTTTTT. Its translation is CAEGGDSNTGELFF. The chain combines TRBV7-8 with TRBJ2-2; D is perhaps TRBD2 (7 bases). Trimming left V 11 bases short and J 2 bases short, with 15 bases between. The CDR3 runs to 14 residues. The germline gives CDR1 SGHVS, CDR2 FQNEAQ. Together with reference TRBV7-8 and TRBJ2-2, the CDR3 gives the full variable domain: GAGVSQSPRYKVAKRGQDVALRCDPISGHVSLFWYQQALGQGPEFLTYFQNEAQLDKSGLPSDRFFAERPEGSVSTLKIQRTQQEDSAVYLCAEGGDSNTGELFFGEGSRLTVL.

This clonotype has only a few counts. J is TRBJ2-1 and V is TRBV6-2 or TRBV6-3; D might be TRBD2 (6 bases). The CDR3 has 13 residues. From germline, CDR1 is MNHEY and CDR2 SVGEGT. Trimming took 6 bases from V and 8 from J, leaving 14 bases between them. The CDR3 DNA reads as TGTGCCAGCAGGGAACTAGCTTTGCATGAGCAGTTCTTC. Translated, it gives CASRELALHEQFF.

This clonotype is medium-sized within its sample. The CDR3 nucleotides read TGCAGTGCTAGAGATCAAACAGGGGAGACTCAGCCCCAGCATTTT. Its protein product is CSARDQTGETQPQHF. The chain is built from TRBV20-1 and TRBJ1-5, with 7 bases matching TRBD1. Unmatched junction bases numbered 8, after V lost 0 bases and J lost 6 bases. This CDR3 is 15 amino acids long. Germline CDR1 DFQATT, CDR2 SNEGSKA (reference sequence).

The table lists this clonotype with a few counts. The chain has TRBV28 and TRBJ1-1; D ambiguous. The V end lost 5 bases, the J end lost 3 bases, and 10 bases lay between the germline ends. This CDR3 contains 13 residues. Germline lookup yields CDR1 MDHEN and CDR2 SYDVKM. The CDR3, as DNA: TGTGCCAGCAGTCCTATTCTTGACACTGAAGCTTTCTTT. Translation: CASSPILDTEAFF.

Ten or more counts support this clonotype. The chain couples TRBV11-2 to TRBJ2-2; 9 nucleotides line up with TRBD2. The CDR3 is 18 amino acids. V was clipped by 0 bases and J by 5 bases; unmatched bases: 10. Germline CDR1 SGHAT, CDR2 FQNNGV. The CDR3 bases are TGTGCCAGCAGCTTAGAGCGGGGGGGCTATGGTTGGACCGGGGAGCTGTTTTTT. Translating it yields CASSLERGGYGWTGELFF.

This clonotype came up many times. This chain connects TRBV9 to TRBJ2-3; D is unresolved. This CDR3 is built from 13 residues. The V end was cut by 0 bases, the J end by 4 bases, with 6 bases between. Germline V CDR1 and CDR2: SGDLS, YYNGEE. The DNA of the CDR3 is TGTGCCAGCAGCGTAGATGGGGCAGATACGCAGTATTTT. This encodes CASSVDGADTQYF.

This CDR3 is CASSFRGRDGTDTQYF. The CDR3 DNA reads as TGCGCCAGCAGCTTCCGAGGGAGGGACGGCACAGATACGCAGTATTTT. The chain is built from TRBV5-1 and TRBJ2-3; 7 positions agree with TRBD2. The germline CDR1 and CDR2 sequences are SGHRS and YFSETQ. V lost 2 bases, J lost 1 base, and 7 bases stayed unmatched. The CDR3 covers 16 residues.

This clonotype was seen a handful of times. This chain uses TRBV29-1 with TRBJ2-3, with TRBD2 identical over 7 bases. Germline CDR1 SQVTM, CDR2 ANQGSEA. V lost 5 bases and J lost 3; bases outside the gene matches: 14. The CDR3 extends over 16 amino acids. The CDR3 nucleotides are TGCAGCGTTATCCCCCCCCGAGCGGGGTGGACAGATACGCAGTATTTT. This gives the protein CSVIPPRAGWTDTQYF.

This chain joins TRBV4-1 and TRBJ1-2; D gene uncertain. CDR1 and CDR2 from the germline V gene are MGHRA and YSYEKL. This CDR3 is built from 15 residues. Trimming cost V 2 bases and J 3 bases, with 13 bases left between them. The CDR3 DNA reads as TGCGCCAGCAGCCAAACTCGCCACGCAGACTATGGCTACACCTTC. This codes for CASSQTRHADYGYTF.

V gene TRBV29-1 combines with J gene TRBJ2-2; 8 nucleotides agree with TRBD2. Germline loops: CDR1 SQVTM, CDR2 ANQGSEA. The CDR3 runs to 14 residues. Losses at the gene ends were 2 bases for V and 5 bases for J; bases not matched to a gene: 4. CDR3 sequence reads: CSVEPAGVTGELFF. The CDR3 DNA is TGCAGCGTTGAACCAGCGGGAGTTACCGGGGAGCTGTTTTTT.

A few counts support this clonotype. CDR3 amino acids: CASSLTGLEGEEQFF. In DNA form, the CDR3 reads TGTGCCAGCTCACTCACAGGACTAGAAGGAGAGGAGCAGTTCTTC. The genes are TRBV18 and TRBJ2-1; 7 positions match TRBD2. This CDR3 is built from 15 residues. The germline CDR1 and CDR2 sequences are KGHSH and LQKENI. The ends lost 4 bases at V and 10 bases at J; junction bases unmatched: 13.

Only a few counts were recorded for this clonotype. V and J are TRBV4-1 and TRBJ2-1; D remains ambiguous. Germline values: CDR1 MGHRA, CDR2 YSYEKL. V dropped 0 bases and J dropped 2 bases, with 11 bases sitting between them. The CDR3 loop spans 16 amino acids. Written as DNA, the CDR3 is TGCGCCAGCAGCCAAGATGTGAGGAAAACCTACAATGAGCAGTTCTTC. It specifies CASSQDVRKTYNEQFF.

This clonotype was seen a handful of times. The V and J genes are TRBV12-3 or TRBV12-4 and TRBJ1-5; D uncertain. The CDR3 runs 12 residues. The V end lost 7 bases, the J end lost 6 bases, and 10 bases lay between the germline ends. CDR3 in DNA: TGTGCCAGCACCGCCGCCGGTCAGCCCCAGCATTTT. Its protein product is CASTAAGQPQHF.

The rearrangement joins TRBV4-3 to TRBJ2-4; 7 nucleotides agree with TRBD1. Germline V gene lookup returns CDR1 LGHNA and CDR2 YSLEER. Germline trimming cut 1 base from V and 8 bases from J; bases unmatched to any gene: 8. The CDR3 runs to 15 residues. CDR3 DNA sequence: TGCGCCAGCAGCCAAGGCTACGACAGGGCCCACATTCAGTACTTC. Its protein product is CASSQGYDRAHIQYF.

This clonotype showed up many times. The CDR3 DNA reads TGTGCCAGCAGTTTCGCAGGGAGCTCCTACGAGCAGTACTTC. As protein: CASSFAGSSYEQYF. The rearrangement links TRBV28 to TRBJ2-7; perhaps D is TRBD1 or TRBD2 (5 bases each). There are 14 residues in the CDR3. Germline V lookup: CDR1 MDHEN, CDR2 SYDVKM. The V end was cut by 3 bases, the J end by 0 bases, with 9 bases between.

This rearrangement joins TRBV12-3 or TRBV12-4 to TRBJ1-2; tentatively, D is TRBD1 (6 bases). V was pared by 7 bases and J by 2 bases, with 20 bases between. This CDR3 contains 16 residues. The CDR3 coding sequence is TGTGCCAGCACCCTCAGTGGGTGGCAGGGGAACTATGGCTACACCTTC. It codes for CASTLSGWQGNYGYTF.